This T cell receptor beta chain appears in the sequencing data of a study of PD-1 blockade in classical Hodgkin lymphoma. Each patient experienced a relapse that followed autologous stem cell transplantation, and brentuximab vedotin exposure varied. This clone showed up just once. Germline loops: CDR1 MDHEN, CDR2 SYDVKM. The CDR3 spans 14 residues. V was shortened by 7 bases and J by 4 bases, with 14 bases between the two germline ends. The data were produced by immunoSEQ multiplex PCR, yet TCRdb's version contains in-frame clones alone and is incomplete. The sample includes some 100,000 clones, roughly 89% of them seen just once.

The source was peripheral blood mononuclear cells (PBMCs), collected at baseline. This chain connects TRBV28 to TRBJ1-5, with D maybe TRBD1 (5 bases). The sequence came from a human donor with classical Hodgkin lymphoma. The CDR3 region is CASIPGKRNQPQHF. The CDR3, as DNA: TGTGCCAGCATCCCAGGGAAGCGAAATCAGCCCCAGCATTTT.